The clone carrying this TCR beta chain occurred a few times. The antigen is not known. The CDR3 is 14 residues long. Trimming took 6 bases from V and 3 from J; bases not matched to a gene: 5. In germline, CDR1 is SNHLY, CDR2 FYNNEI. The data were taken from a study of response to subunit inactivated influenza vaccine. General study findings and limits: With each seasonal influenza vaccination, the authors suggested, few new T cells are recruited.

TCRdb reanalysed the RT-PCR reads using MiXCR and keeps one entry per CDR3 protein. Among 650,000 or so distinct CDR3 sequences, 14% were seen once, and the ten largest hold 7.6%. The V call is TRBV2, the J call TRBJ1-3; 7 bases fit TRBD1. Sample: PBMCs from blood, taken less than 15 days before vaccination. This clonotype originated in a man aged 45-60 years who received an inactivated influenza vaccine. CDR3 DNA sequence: TGTGCCAGCAGAGAACAGGGGTTTGGAAACACCATATATTTT. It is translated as CASREQGFGNTIYF.